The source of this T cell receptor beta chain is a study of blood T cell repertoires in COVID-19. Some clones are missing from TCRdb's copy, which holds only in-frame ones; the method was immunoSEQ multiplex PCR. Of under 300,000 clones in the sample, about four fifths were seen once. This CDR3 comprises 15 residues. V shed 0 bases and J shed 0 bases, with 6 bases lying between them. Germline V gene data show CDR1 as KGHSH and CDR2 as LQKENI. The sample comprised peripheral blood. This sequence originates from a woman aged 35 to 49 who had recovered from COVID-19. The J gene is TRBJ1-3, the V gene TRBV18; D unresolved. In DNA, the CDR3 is TGTGCCAGCTCACCACCGTCCATCTCTGGAAACACCATATATTTT. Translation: CASSPPSISGNTIYF.